The rows below give T cell receptor beta chains drawn from one sample of a study of patients and donors after allogeneic stem cell transplantation. TCRdb re-called the RT-PCR reads with MiXCR, one entry per CDR3 protein. The table records 400,000 to 450,000 distinct CDR3 sequences, approximately 16% of them present only once. Sequencing was carried out using blood, either unsorted or a sorted T cell fraction (not recorded which). Receptor source: a human donor who was either an allogeneic HSCT recipient or a stem cell or donor lymphocyte infusion donor (not recorded which). It is not recorded whose cells these are; they may come from a transplant donor. Each CDR3 is given with its conserved first and last residue. The D gene is left open where the match is weak. Size values are once, few and many counts, or a class for expanded clones, and some rows have none.

-	-	13	TRBV6-2/TRBV6-3	TRBJ1-1	CASSYYGRTEAFF	TGTGCCAGCAGTTACTACGGGAGGACTGAAGCTTTCTTT
-	-	14	TRBV10-3	TRBJ1-2	CAISDSVGTYGYTF	TGTGCCATCAGTGATTCCGTGGGGACCTATGGCTACACCTTC
few	-	14	TRBV12-3/TRBV12-4	TRBJ1-2	CANSFDRLNYGYTF	TGTGCCAACAGTTTCGACAGGCTGAACTATGGCTACACCTTC
-	TRBD1	13	TRBV24-1	TRBJ2-1	CATSGQAYNEQFF	TGTGCCACCAGCGGACAGGCCTACAATGAGCAGTTCTTC
-	TRBD1	16	TRBV15	TRBJ1-1	CATSLRDRPRSTEAFF	TGTGCCACCAGCTTGCGGGACAGGCCTAGGAGCACTGAAGCTTTCTTT
-	TRBD1	16	TRBV4-3	TRBJ1-3	CASSLSTGVSRNTIYF	TGCGCCAGCAGCCTGTCGACAGGGGTCAGTCGAAACACCATATATTTT
-	-	12	TRBV29-1	TRBJ2-7	CSVCPGTYEQYF	TGCAGCGTTTGCCCCGGGACCTACGAGCAGTACTTC
many	-	14	TRBV12-3/TRBV12-4	TRBJ2-3	CASSHGASTDTQYF	TGTGCCAGCAGTCACGGGGCGAGCACAGATACGCAGTATTTT
few	-	11	TRBV24-1	TRBJ1-2	CATGPPGGYTF	TGTGCCACCGGACCACCCGGGGGCTACACCTTC
-	-	12	TRBV5-1	TRBJ2-7	CASSRTGSEQYF	TGCGCCAGCAGTCGTACGGGGAGCGAGCAGTACTTC
few	TRBD2	14	TRBV7-9	TRBJ2-3	CASSLGREQDTQYF	TGTGCCAGCAGCTTAGGGCGGGAGCAAGATACGCAGTATTTT
-	-	14	TRBV5-6	TRBJ1-1	CASRIRGGNTEAFF	TGTGCCAGCAGAATTAGGGGGGGGAACACTGAAGCTTTCTTT
many	TRBD2	16	TRBV2	TRBJ2-1	CASSEVAGGLDNEQFF	TGTGCCAGCAGTGAAGTAGCGGGGGGGCTTGACAATGAGCAGTTCTTC
few	-	15	TRBV5-1	TRBJ2-7	CASSPNIRGAYEQYF	TGCGCCAGCAGCCCAAATATACGGGGCGCCTACGAGCAGTACTTC
-	-	15	TRBV21-1	TRBJ2-1	CASSPPGTGLHEQFF	TGTGCCAGCAGCCCCCCAGGGACAGGGCTCCATGAGCAGTTCTTC
-	-	14	TRBV20-1	TRBJ1-5	CSASRVRGIAAQHF	TGCAGTGCTAGCCGTGTCAGAGGGATCGCGGCCCAGCATTTT
-	-	13	TRBV2	TRBJ1-2	CASSEDTSYGYTF	TGTGCCAGCAGTGAAGACACAAGCTATGGCTACACCTTC
-	-	12	TRBV7-8	TRBJ1-1	CASSPRTREAFF	TGTGCCAGCAGCCCCCGGACGCGGGAAGCTTTCTTT
-	-	15	TRBV5-6	TRBJ2-1	CASSLGSPLGNEQFF	TGTGCCAGCAGCCTCGGGAGCCCCCTGGGCAATGAGCAGTTCTTC
few	-	13	TRBV19	TRBJ1-2	CASKAGALLGYTF	TGTGCCAGTAAGGCAGGGGCCCTTCTTGGCTACACCTTC
many	TRBD1	14	TRBV10-3	TRBJ2-7	CAISEPGQGYEQYF	TGTGCCATCAGTGAGCCGGGACAGGGCTACGAGCAGTACTTC
-	TRBD2	16	TRBV6-4	TRBJ2-3	CASSVSVAGPSDTQYF	TGTGCCAGCAGTGTCTCGGTAGCGGGTCCCTCAGATACGCAGTATTTT
many	TRBD2	19	TRBV3-1	TRBJ2-1	CASSQDTSGGPPYYNEQFF	TGTGCCAGCAGCCAAGATACGAGCGGGGGGCCGCCCTACTACAATGAGCAGTTCTTC
few	-	18	TRBV4-3	TRBJ2-2	CASSQDSLTVGYTGELFF	TGCGCCAGCAGCCAAGACAGCCTCACAGTAGGGTACACCGGGGAGCTGTTTTTT
-	-	16	TRBV3-1	TRBJ2-1	CASSQDGGWSYNEQFF	TGTGCCAGCAGCCAAGACGGGGGTTGGTCCTACAATGAGCAGTTCTTC
-	-	14	TRBV27	TRBJ1-2	CASSLDRKNVGYTF	TGTGCCAGCAGTTTAGACAGGAAAAATGTTGGCTACACCTTC
few	-	17	TRBV20-1	TRBJ2-1	CSARDELRQGPGGEQFF	TGCAGTGCTAGAGATGAGTTAAGGCAGGGCCCCGGGGGTGAGCAGTTCTTC
-	-	13	TRBV11-2	TRBJ2-7	CASRPPSSYEQYF	TGTGCCAGCAGGCCCCCCTCCTCCTACGAGCAGTACTTC
-	-	12	TRBV9	TRBJ1-6	CASSVGASPLHF	TGTGCCAGCAGCGTAGGGGCTTCACCCCTCCACTTT
many	TRBD2	16	TRBV12-3/TRBV12-4	TRBJ2-2	CASSLVAGRNTGELFF	TGTGCCAGCAGTTTAGTAGCGGGGAGGAACACCGGGGAGCTGTTTTTT
-	-	15	TRBV3-1	TRBJ2-3	CASSRLGPRVDTQYF	TGTGCCAGCAGTCGCCTCGGACCCAGGGTAGATACGCAGTATTTT
few	TRBD1	14	TRBV7-9	TRBJ1-1	CASRSRQGATEAFF	TGTGCCAGCAGATCTAGGCAGGGGGCGACTGAAGCTTTCTTT
-	-	13	TRBV29-1	TRBJ2-7	CSAQDKSVNEQYF	TGCAGCGCTCAAGACAAGTCTGTAAACGAGCAGTACTTC
few	TRBD2	16	TRBV3-1	TRBJ2-1	CASSRETSHVYNEQFF	TGTGCCAGCAGCCGCGAGACTAGCCACGTTTACAATGAGCAGTTCTTC
-	TRBD2	18	TRBV9	TRBJ2-1	CASSVGRALTGGFDEQFF	TGTGCCAGCAGCGTAGGGAGGGCCCTAACCGGGGGGTTCGATGAGCAGTTCTTC